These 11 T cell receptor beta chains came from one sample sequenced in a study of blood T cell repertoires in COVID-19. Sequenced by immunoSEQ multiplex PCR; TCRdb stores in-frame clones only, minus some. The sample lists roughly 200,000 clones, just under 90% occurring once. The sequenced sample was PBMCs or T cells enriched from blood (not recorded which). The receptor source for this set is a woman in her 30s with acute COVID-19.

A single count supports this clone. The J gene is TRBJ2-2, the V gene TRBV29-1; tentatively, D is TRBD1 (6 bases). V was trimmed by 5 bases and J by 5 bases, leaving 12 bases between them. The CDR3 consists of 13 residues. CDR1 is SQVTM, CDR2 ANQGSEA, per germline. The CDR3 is CSVTTGWTGELFF. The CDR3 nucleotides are TGCAGCGTTACTACAGGGTGGACCGGGGAGCTGTTTTTT.

This CDR3 is CASSSRDRGHTEAFF. The CDR3 DNA follows: TGCGCCAGCAGCTCCCGGGACAGGGGGCACACTGAAGCTTTCTTT. V and J are TRBV5-1 and TRBJ1-1; 12 nucleotides match TRBD1. V lost 3 bases and J lost 3; bases outside the gene matches: 3. This CDR3 contains 15 residues. Germline CDR1 is SGHRS and CDR2 is YFSETQ.

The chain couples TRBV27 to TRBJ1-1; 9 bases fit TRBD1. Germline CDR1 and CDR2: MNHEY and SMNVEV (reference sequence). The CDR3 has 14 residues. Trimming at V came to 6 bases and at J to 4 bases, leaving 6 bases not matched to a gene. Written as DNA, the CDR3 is TGTGCCAGCAGGGGACAGGGCGGAGGCACTGAAGCTTTCTTT. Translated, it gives CASRGQGGGTEAFF.

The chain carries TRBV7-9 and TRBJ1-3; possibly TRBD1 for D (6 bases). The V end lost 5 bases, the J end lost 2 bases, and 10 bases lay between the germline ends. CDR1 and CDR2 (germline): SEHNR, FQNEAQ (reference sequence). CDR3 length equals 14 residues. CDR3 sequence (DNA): TGTGCCAGCAGCGAACAGGGTGCTGGAAACACCATATATTTT. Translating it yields CASSEQGAGNTIYF.

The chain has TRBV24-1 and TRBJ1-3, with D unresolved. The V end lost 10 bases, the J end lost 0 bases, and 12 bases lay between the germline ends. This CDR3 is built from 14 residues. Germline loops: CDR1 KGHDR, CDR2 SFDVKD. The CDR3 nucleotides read TGTGCCACAAGCGCCAGTGGCTCTGGAAACACCATATATTTT. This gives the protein CATSASGSGNTIYF.

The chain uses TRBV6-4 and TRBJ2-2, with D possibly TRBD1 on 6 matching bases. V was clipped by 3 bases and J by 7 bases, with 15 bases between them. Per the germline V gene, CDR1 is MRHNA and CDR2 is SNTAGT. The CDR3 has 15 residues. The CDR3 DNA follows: TGTGCCAGCAGTGAGAAGGACAGTGAAGGCGGGGAGCTGTTTTTT. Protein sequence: CASSEKDSEGGELFF.

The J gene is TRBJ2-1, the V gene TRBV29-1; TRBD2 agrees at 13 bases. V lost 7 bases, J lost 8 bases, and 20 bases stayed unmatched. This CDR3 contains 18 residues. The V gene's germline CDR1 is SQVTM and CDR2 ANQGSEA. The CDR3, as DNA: TGCAGCGCCAAAAATGGGGGGAGGGGACTAGCGGGGATCGATGAGCAGTTCTTC. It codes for CSAKNGGRGLAGIDEQFF.

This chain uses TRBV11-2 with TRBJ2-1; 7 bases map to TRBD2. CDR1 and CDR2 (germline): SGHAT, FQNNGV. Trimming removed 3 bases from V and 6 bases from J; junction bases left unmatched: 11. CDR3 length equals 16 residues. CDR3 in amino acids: CASSFHRDYPSNEQFF. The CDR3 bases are TGTGCCAGCAGCTTCCACCGGGACTACCCCTCCAATGAGCAGTTCTTC. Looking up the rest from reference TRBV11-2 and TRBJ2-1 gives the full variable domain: EAGVAQSPRYKIIEKRQSVAFWCNPISGHATLYWYQQILGQGPKLLIQFQNNGVVDDSQLPKDRFSAERLKGVDSTLKIQPAKLEDSAVYLCASSFHRDYPSNEQFFGPGTRLTVL.

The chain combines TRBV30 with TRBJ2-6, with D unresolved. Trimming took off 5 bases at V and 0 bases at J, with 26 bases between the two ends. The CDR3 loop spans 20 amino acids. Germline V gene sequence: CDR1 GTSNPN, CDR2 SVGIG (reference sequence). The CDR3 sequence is CAWSKYSRHRESSGANVLTF. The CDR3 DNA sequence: TGTGCCTGGTCAAAGTACAGTCGACATCGAGAATCCTCTGGGGCCAACGTCCTGACTTTC.

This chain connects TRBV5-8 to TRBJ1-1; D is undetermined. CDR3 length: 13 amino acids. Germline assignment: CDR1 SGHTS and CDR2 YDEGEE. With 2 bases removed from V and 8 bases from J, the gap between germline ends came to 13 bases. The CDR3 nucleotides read TGTGCCAGCAGCTTAGGGAGGGTAGCGGAAGCTTTCTTT. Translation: CASSLGRVAEAFF.

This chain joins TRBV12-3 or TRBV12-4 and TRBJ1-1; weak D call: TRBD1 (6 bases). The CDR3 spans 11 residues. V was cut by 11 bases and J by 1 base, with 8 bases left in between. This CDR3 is CAGQKNTEAFF. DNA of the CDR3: TGTGCCGGACAGAAGAACACTGAAGCTTTCTTT.